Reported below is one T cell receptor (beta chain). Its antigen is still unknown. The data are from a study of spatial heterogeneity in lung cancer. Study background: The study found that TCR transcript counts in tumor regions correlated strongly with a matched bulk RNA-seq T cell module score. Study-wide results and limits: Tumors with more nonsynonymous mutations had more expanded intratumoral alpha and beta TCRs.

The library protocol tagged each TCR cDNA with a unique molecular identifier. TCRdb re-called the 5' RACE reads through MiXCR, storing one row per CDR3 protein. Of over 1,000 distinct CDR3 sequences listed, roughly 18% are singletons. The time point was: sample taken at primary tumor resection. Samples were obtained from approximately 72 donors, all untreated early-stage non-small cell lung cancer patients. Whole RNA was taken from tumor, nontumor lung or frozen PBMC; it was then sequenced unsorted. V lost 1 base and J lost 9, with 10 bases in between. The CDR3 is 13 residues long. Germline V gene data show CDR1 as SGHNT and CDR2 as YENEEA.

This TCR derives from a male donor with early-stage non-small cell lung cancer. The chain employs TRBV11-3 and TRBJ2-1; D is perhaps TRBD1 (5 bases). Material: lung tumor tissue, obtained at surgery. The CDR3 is CASSLGIQGEQFF. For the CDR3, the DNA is TGTGCCAGCAGCTTAGGGATTCAGGGTGAGCAGTTCTTC.